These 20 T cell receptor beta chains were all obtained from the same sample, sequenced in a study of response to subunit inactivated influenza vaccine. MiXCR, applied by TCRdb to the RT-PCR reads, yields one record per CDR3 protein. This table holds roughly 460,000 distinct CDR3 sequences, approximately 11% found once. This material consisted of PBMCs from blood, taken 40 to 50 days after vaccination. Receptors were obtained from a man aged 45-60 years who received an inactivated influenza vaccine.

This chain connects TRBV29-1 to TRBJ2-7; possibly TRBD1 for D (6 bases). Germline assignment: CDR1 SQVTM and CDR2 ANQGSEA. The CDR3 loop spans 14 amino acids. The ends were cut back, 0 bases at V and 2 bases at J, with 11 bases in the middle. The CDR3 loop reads CSVEDQGTTYEQYF. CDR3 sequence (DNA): TGCAGCGTTGAAGATCAAGGGACAACCTACGAGCAGTACTTC.

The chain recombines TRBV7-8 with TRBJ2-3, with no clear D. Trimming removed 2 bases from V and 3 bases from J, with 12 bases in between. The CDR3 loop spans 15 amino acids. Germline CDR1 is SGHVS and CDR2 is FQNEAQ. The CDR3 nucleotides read TGTGCCAGCAGCTTAATGGATTTAATAACAGATACGCAGTATTTT. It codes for CASSLMDLITDTQYF.

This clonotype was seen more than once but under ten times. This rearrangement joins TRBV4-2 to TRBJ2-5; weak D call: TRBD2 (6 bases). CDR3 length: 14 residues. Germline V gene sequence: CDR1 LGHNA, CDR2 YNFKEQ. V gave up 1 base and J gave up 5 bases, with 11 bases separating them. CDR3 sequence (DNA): TGTGCCAGCAGCCAAGCGGGAGAGGGGGAGACCCAGTACTTC. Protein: CASSQAGEGETQYF.

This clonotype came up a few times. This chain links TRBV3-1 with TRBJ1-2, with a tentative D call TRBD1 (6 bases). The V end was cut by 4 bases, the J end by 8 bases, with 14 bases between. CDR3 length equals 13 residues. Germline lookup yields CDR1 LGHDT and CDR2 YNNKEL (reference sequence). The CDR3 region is CASSPNPQGGYTF. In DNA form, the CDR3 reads TGTGCCAGCAGCCCGAACCCCCAGGGGGGCTACACCTTC.

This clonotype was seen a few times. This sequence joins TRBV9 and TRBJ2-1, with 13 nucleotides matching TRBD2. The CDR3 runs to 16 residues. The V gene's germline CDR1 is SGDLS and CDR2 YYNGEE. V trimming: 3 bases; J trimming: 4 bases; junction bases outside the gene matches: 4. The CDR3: CASSERTSGSYNEQFF. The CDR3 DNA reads TGTGCCAGCAGCGAAAGGACTAGCGGGAGTTACAATGAGCAGTTCTTC.

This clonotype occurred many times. CDR3 bases: TGCAGCACACATAAGGGCGAAGGGCGGAACACCGGGGAGCTGTTTTTT. Amino acid sequence: CSTHKGEGRNTGELFF. J is TRBJ2-2 and V is TRBV20-1; D call uncertain. The CDR3 consists of 16 residues. Germline CDR1 is DFQATT and CDR2 is SNEGSKA (reference sequence).

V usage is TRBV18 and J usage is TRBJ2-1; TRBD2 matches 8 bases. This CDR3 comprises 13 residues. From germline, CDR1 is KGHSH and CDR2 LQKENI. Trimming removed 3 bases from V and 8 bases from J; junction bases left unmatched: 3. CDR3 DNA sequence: TGTGCCAGCTCACCTTTACTAGCGGATGAGCAGTTCTTC. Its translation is CASSPLLADEQFF.

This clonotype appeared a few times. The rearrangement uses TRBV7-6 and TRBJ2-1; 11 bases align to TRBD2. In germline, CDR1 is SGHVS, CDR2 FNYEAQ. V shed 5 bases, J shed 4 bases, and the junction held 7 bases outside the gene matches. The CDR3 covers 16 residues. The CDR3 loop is CASSLMTSGTYNEQFF. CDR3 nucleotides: TGTGCCAGCAGCCTAATGACTAGCGGGACTTACAATGAGCAGTTCTTC.

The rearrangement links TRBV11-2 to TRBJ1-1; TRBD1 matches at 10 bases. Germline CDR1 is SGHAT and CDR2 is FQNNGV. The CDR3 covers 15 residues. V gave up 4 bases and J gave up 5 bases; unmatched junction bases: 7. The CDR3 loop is CASSSDRGRPTEAFF. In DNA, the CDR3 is TGTGCCAGCAGCTCTGACAGGGGGCGACCGACTGAAGCTTTCTTT.

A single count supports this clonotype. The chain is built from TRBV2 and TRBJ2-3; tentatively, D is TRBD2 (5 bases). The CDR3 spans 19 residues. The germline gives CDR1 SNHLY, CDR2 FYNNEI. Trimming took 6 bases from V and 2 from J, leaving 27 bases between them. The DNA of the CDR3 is TGTGCCAGCAGCGTGCCCGAGGGAGCTTCGGTGGGGATCACAGATACGCAGTATTTT. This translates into CASSVPEGASVGITDTQYF.

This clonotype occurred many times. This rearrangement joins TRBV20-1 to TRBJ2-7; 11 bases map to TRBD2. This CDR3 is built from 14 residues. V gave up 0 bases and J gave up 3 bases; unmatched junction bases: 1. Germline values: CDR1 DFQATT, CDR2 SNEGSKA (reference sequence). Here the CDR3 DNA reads TGCAGTGCTAGAGAGGGGACTAGCGGCTACGAGCAGTACTTC. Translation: CSAREGTSGYEQYF.

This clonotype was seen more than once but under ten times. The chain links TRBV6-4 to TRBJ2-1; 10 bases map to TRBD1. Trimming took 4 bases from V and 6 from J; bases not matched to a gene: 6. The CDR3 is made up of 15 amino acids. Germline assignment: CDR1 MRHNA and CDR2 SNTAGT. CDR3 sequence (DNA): TGTGCCAGCAGTGCACAGACAGGGGGCCTCAATGAGCAGTTCTTC. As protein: CASSAQTGGLNEQFF.

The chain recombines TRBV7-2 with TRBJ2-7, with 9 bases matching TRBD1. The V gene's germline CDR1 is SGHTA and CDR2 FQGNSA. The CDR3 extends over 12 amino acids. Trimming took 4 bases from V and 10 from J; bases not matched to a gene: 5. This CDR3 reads CASSSQQGAQYF. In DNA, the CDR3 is TGTGCCAGCAGCTCGCAACAGGGGGCCCAGTACTTC.

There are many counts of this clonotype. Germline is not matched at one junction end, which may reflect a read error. The CDR3 DNA follows: TGTGCCAGCAGCTTAGTTAGCGGGAGCTCCTACGAGCAGTACTTC. Protein sequence: CASSLVSGSSYEQYF. The J gene is TRBJ2-7, the V gene TRBV5-1, with TRBD2 matching 9 bases. The CDR3 contains 15 residues. Germline CDR1 reads SGHRS; CDR2 reads YFSETQ. The variable domain in full, with the rest retrieved from reference TRBV5-1 and TRBJ2-7, is KAGVTQTPRYLIKTRGQQVTLSCSPISGHRSVSWYQQTPGQGLQFLFEYFSETQRNKGNFPGRFSGRQFSNSRSEMNVSTLELGDSALYLCASSLVSGSSYEQYFGPGTRLTVT.

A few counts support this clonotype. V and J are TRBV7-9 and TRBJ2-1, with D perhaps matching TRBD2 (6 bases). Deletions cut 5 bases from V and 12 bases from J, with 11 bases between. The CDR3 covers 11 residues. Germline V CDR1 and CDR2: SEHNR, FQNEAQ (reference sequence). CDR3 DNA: TGTGCCAGCAGCAAGGACTACTGGCAGTTCTTC. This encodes CASSKDYWQFF. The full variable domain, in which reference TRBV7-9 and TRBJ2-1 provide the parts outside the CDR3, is DTGVSQNPRHKITKRGQNVTFRCDPISEHNRLYWYRQTLGQGPEFLTYFQNEAQLEKSRLLSDRFSAERPKGSFSTLEIQRTEQGDSAMYLCASSKDYWQFFGPGTRLTVL.

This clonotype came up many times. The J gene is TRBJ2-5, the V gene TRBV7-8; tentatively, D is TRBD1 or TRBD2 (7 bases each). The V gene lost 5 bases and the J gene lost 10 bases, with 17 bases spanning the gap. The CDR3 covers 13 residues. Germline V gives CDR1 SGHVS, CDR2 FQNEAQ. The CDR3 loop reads CASSPSTGRDQYF. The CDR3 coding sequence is TGTGCCAGCAGCCCCTCGACAGGGAGGGACCAGTACTTC.

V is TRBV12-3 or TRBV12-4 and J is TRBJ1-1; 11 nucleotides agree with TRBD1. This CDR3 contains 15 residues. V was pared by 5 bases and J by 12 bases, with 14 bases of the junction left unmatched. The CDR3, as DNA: TGTGCCAGCAGTCCGAGGACAGGGGGCGCGTCTGGAACTTTCTTT. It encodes CASSPRTGGASGTFF.

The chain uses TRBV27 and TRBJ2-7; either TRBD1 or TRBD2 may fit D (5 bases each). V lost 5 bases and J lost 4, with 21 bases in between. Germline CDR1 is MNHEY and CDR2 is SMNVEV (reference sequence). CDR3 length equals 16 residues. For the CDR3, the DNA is TGTGCCAGCAGTCGAGACCACCAGGGAGTGGGATACGAGCAGTACTTC. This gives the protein CASSRDHQGVGYEQYF.

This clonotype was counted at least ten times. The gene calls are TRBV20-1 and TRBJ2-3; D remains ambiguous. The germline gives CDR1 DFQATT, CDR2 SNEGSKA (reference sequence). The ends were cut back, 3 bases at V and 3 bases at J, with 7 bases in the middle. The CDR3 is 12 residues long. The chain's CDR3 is CSARGQTDTQYF. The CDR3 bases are TGCAGTGCTAGGGGTCAGACAGATACGCAGTATTTT.

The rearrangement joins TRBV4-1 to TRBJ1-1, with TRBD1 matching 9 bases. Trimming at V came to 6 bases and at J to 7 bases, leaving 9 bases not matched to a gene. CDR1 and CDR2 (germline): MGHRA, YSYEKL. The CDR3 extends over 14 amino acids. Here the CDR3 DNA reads TGCGCCAGCAGTAGACAGGGGGGGGACCTTGAAGCTTTCTTT. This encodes CASSRQGGDLEAFF.